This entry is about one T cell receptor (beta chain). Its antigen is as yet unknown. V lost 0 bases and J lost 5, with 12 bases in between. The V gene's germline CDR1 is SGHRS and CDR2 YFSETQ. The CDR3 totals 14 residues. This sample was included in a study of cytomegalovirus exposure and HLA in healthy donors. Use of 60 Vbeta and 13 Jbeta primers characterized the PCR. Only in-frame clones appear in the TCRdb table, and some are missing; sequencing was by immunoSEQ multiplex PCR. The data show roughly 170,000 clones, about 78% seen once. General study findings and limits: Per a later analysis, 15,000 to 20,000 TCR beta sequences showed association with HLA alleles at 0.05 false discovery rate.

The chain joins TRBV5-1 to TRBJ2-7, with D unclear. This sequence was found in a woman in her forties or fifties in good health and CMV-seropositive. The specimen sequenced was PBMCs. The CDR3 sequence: CASSLGLSAHEQYF. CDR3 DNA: TGCGCCAGCAGCTTGGGACTCTCGGCCCACGAGCAGTACTTC.